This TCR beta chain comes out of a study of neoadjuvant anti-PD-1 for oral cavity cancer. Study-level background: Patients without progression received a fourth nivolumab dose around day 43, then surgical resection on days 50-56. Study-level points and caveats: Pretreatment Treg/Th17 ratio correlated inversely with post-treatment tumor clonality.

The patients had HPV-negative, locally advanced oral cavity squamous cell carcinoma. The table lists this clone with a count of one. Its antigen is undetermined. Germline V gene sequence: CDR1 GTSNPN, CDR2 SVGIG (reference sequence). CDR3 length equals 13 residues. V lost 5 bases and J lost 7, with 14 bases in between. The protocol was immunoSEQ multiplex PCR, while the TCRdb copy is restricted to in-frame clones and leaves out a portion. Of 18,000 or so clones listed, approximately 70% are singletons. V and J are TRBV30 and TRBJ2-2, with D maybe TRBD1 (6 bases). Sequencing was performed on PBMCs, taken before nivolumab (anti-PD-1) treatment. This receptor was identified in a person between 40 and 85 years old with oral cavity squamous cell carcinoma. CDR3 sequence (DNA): TGTGCCTGGGGGCAGGGGATGGGCGGGGAGCTGTTTTTT. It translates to CAWGQGMGGELFF.